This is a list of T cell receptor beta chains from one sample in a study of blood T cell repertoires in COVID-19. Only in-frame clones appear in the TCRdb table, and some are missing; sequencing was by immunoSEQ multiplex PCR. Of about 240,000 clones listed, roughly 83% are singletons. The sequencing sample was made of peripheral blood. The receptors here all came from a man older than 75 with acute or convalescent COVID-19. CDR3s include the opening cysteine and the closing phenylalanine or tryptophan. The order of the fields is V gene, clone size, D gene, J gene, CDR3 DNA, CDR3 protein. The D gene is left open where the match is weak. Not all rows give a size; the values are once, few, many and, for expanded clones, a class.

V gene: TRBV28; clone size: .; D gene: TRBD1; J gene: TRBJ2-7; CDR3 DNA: TGTGCCAGCAGTTTAGGTCCGACAGGGGCTTACTTC; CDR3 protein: CASSLGPTGAYF
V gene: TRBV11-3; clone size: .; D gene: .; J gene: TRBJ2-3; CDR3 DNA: TGTGCCACCTCCGCCAGGATCACAGATACGCAGTATTTT; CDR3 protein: CATSARITDTQYF
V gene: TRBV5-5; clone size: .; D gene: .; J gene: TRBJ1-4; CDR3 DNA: TGTGCCAGCAGCCCGGTTAATGAAAAACTGTTTTTT; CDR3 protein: CASSPVNEKLFF
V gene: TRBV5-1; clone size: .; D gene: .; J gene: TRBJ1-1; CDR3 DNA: TGCGCCAGCAGCCTGCAGTTGCTGCCGAACACTGAAGCTTTCTTT; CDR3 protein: CASSLQLLPNTEAFF
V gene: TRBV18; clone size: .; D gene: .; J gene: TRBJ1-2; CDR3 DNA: TGTGCCAGCTCACCGGGGCAGACATTCTATGGCTACACCTTC; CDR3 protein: CASSPGQTFYGYTF
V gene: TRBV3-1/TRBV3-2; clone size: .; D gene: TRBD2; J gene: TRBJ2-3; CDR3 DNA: TGTGCCAGCCGCCCGGCGGGGGGGCAGGGGGCAGATACGCAGTATTTT; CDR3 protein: CASRPAGGQGADTQYF
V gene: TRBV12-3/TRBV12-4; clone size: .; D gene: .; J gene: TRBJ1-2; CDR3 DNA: TGTGCCAGCACCAGGGATGGGTATGGCTACACCTTC; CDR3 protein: CASTRDGYGYTF
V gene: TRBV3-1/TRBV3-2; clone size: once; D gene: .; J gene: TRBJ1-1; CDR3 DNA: TGTGCCAGCAGCCAGACGACAGCGAACACTGAAGCTTTCTTT; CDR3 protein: CASSQTTANTEAFF
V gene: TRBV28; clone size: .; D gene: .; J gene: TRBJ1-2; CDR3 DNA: TGTGCCAGCAGTTTGAAGGGTTCAGGGGGCTACACCTTC; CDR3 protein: CASSLKGSGGYTF
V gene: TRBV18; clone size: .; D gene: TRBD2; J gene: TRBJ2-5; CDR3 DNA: TGTGCCAGCTCACCACCCACTAGCGGGAGAGGGACCCAGTACTTC; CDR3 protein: CASSPPTSGRGTQYF
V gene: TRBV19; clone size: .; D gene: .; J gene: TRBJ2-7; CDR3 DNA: TGTGCCAGTAGTATCATGGGAGCCCACGAGCAGTACTTC; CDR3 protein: CASSIMGAHEQYF
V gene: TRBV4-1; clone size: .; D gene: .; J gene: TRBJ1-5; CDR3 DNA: TGCGCCAGCAGCCTCGGTCGGGACATCAATCAGCCCCAGCATTTT; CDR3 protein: CASSLGRDINQPQHF
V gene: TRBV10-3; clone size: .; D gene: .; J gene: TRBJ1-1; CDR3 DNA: TGTGCCATCAGTTCCACCGGGATAGGTGAAGCTTTCTTT; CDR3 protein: CAISSTGIGEAFF
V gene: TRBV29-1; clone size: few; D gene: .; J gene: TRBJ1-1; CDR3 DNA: TGCAGCGTTGGGTTTAATCGCCCGGACACTGAAGCTTTCTTT; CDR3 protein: CSVGFNRPDTEAFF
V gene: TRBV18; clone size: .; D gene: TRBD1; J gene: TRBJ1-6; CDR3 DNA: TGTGCCAGCTCACCAAAGAAACAGGGGACTAATTCACCCCTCCACTTT; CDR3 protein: CASSPKKQGTNSPLHF
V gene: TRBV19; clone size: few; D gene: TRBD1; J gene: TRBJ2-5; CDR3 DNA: TGTGCCAGTAGTCTGACCCGACAGGGCGGAGAGACCCAGTACTTC; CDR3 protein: CASSLTRQGGETQYF
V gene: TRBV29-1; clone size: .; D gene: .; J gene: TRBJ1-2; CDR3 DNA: TGCAGCTTTGGACAGCTAGATAACTATGGCTACACCTTC; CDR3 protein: CSFGQLDNYGYTF
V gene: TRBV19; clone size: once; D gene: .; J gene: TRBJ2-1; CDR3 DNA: TGTGCCAGTTACGGGGGACTCCTAAACAATGAGCAGTTCTTC; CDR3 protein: CASYGGLLNNEQFF
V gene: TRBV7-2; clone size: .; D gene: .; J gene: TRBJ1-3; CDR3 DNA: TGTGCCAGCAGGCAGGACTCTGGAAACACCATATATTTT; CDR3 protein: CASRQDSGNTIYF
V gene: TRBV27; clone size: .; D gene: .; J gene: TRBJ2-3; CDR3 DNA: TGTGCCAGCAGTCCTGGCGGGGGGACAGTCGGCACAGATACGCAGTATTTT; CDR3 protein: CASSPGGGTVGTDTQYF
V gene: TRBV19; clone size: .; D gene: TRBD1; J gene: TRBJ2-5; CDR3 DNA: TGTGCCAGTAGTTCAGGGGGACGAGGGCCCCAGTACTTC; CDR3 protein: CASSSGGRGPQYF
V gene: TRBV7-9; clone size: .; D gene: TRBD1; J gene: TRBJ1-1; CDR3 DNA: TGTGCCAGCAGCTCGACAGGGGGAGCTTTCTTT; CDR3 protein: CASSSTGGAFF
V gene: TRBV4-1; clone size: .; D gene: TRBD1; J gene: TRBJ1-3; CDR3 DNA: TGCGCCAGCAGCCAAGATTTGAGACAGGGAGGAAACACCATATATTTT; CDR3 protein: CASSQDLRQGGNTIYF
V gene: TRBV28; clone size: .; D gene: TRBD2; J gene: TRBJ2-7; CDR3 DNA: TGTGCCAGCACTCTCGGACTAGCGGTCTCCTACGAGCAGTACTTC; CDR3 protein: CASTLGLAVSYEQYF
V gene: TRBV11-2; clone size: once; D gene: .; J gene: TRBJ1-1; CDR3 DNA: TGTGCCAGCAGCTGGAAACCAGGCACTGAAGCTTTCTTT; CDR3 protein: CASSWKPGTEAFF
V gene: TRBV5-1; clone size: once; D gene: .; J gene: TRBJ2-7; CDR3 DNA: TGCGCCAGCAGCTTGGCCAGGGGAGTCGAGCAGTACTTC; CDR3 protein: CASSLARGVEQYF
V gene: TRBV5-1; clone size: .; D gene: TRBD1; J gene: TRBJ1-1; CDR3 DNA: TGCGCCAGCAGCAGGGACGCAGGGGGGAACACTGAAGCTTTCTTT; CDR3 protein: CASSRDAGGNTEAFF
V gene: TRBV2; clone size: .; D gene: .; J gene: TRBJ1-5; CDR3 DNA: TGTGCCAGCAGGTTTGGACTTGATCAGCCCCAGCATTTT; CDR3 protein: CASRFGLDQPQHF
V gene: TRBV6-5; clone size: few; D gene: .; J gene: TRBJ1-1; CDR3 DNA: TGTGCCAGCAGTTATAGTTCATCAGGCAACACTGAAGCTTTCTTT; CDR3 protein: CASSYSSSGNTEAFF
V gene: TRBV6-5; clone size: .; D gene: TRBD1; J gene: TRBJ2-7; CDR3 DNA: TGTGCCAGCAGTACAGGGGGGACCTACGAGCAGTACTTC; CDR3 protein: CASSTGGTYEQYF
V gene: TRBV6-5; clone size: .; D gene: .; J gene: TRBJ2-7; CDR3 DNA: TGTGCCAGCAGTTACTCGATGGCAGGGCAGTCCTACGAGCAGTACTTC; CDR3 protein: CASSYSMAGQSYEQYF